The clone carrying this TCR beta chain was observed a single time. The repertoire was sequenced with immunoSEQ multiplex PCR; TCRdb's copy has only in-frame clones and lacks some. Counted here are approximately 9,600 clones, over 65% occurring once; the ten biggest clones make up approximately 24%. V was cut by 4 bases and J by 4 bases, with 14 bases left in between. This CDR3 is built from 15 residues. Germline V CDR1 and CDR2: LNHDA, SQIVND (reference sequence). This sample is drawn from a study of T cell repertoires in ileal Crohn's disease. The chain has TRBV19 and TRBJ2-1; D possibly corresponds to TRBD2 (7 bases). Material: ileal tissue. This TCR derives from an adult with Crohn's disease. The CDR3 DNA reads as TGTGCCAGTAGTACCGGGGGGCCCCAATACAATGAGCAGTTCTTC. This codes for CASSTGGPQYNEQFF.